This TCR beta chain was recorded in a study of T cell responses to AZD1222 COVID-19 vaccine. Study-wide results and limits: Two doses of AZD1222 preceded a rise in Spike-specific TCR breadth and depth.

This clone has only a few counts. Its antigen is undetermined. Profiled with immunoSEQ multiplex PCR; TCRdb holds only in-frame clones, not every one. The sample holds approximately 88,000 clones, approximately 82% seen once. The sample was peripheral blood, taken on day 0 of AZD1222 vaccination. This sequence was found in an adult in good health.

CDR3 sequence reads: CAWSVSLHEQFF. The CDR3 coding sequence is TGTGCCTGGAGTGTGAGTCTCCATGAGCAGTTCTTC. The chain employs TRBV30 and TRBJ2-1; D gene uncertain. The CDR3 runs 12 residues. Germline V gene lookup returns CDR1 GTSNPN and CDR2 SVGIG (reference sequence). The V and J ends lost 0 bases and 8 bases respectively, with 8 bases between them.